This TCR beta chain was sequenced for a study of regulatory T cells in long-lasting Graves disease. Arm-PCR of CDR3 regions and iRepertoire HTBI primers were the basis on which TCR beta libraries were built. TCRdb recomputed calls from the multiplex PCR reads with MiXCR, one row per CDR3 protein. The table has around 500,000 distinct CDR3 sequences, less than 25% seen once. Time point indicated: persistent/refractory GD, antithyroid drugs over 5 years with positive TRAb. PBMC-extracted RNA yielded the TCR library. V lost 1 base to trimming and J lost 9 bases, with 19 bases between them. Germline lookup yields CDR1 SQVTM and CDR2 ANQGSEA. The CDR3 is 15 amino acids. Study-wide results and caveats: Persistent patients had a count of shared public clonotypes (around 2,700) that exceeded that of new patients (966).

This clonotype appeared a few times. Its antigen is not known. This receptor was taken from a female donor with Graves disease. Sample: peripheral blood mononuclear cells (PBMCs), taken when the disease was refractory, from a patient treated with antithyroid drugs. The rearrangement uses TRBV29-1 and TRBJ2-1; no reliable D call. CDR3 nucleotide sequence: TGCAGCGTTGAAGCTTCAGGACGGCTCCTTCGTGAGCAGTTCTTC. It specifies CSVEASGRLLREQFF.